These 4 T cell receptor beta chains originate from one sample sequenced in a study of blood T cells in healthy people across ages (dated by TCRdb to between 2014 and 2017). Library construction relied on 5' RACE. Sequencer: Illumina HiSeq 2500. A second PCR of roughly 6 to 11 cycles was run with a J-beta primer mix and a sample-barcoded 5' primer. In TCRdb, the public reads were trimmed at Q25 with fastp and aligned with MiXCR, with productive beta chains retained. Duplicate CDR3 protein sequences are folded into a single record with the most common DNA and genes. Here the sample has 850,000 or so distinct CDR3 sequences; more than 25% occur a single time. Around 16% of the sample is taken by the ten largest. Source material: blood. The receptors come from a woman older than 75 in good health.

In this sample, this clonotype turned up many times. The V call is TRBV10-3, the J call TRBJ2-1; the D gene could be TRBD1 or TRBD2 (5 bases each). The CDR3 loop spans 15 amino acids. The germline V and J ends were trimmed by 11 bases and 8 bases, with 25 bases remaining between them. Germline assignment: CDR1 ENHRY and CDR2 SYGVKD. The CDR3 sequence: CASRDKGSMEDEQFF. The DNA of the CDR3 is TGTGCCTCGAGGGATAAGGGGTCGATGGAAGATGAGCAGTTCTTC.

In the case of this clonotype: A single base separates this from a much larger clone, so it may be a read error. The genes are TRBV2 and TRBJ2-1; 12 nucleotides match TRBD2. This CDR3 has 14 residues. The V and J ends lost 6 bases and 7 bases, in that order; junction bases with no gene match: 4. Germline CDR1 SNHLY, CDR2 FYNNEI. DNA for the CDR3: TGTGCCAGCAGAGCAGGACTAGCGGGGAATGAGCAGTTCTTC. It is translated as CASRAGLAGNEQFF.

V gene TRBV7-2 combines with J gene TRBJ2-1; D unresolved. This CDR3 spans 12 amino acids. Germline assignment: CDR1 SGHTA and CDR2 FQGNSA. With 7 bases removed from V and 4 bases from J, the gap between germline ends came to 8 bases. The CDR3, as DNA: TGTGCCAGCATCGGCAAATACAATGAGCAGTTCTTC. This gives the protein CASIGKYNEQFF.

This clonotype was seen more than once but under ten times. V gene TRBV6-2 or TRBV6-3 combines with J gene TRBJ1-5; D might be TRBD1 (5 bases). Germline V gene sequence: CDR1 MNHEY, CDR2 SVGEGT. The V end lost 2 bases, the J end lost 6 bases, and 14 bases lay between the germline ends. The CDR3 spans 15 residues. The CDR3 DNA follows: TGTGCCAGCAGTTACACGACGGTTAGGGGTCAGCCCCAGCATTTT. It is translated as CASSYTTVRGQPQHF.